This TCR beta chain was found in a study of blood T cell repertoires in COVID-19. Overall study context: Whether acute or convalescent, the COVID-19 samples came from the United States, Italy and Spain.

In the authors' workflow: The assay estimated nucleated cells by amplifying reference gene primers. The protocol was immunoSEQ multiplex PCR, while the TCRdb copy is restricted to in-frame clones and leaves out a portion. V and J calls and clone size are given by that table; D and trimming were obtained from the DNA. The sample holds under 150,000 clones, 79% seen once. Germline V CDR1 and CDR2: MNHEY, SVGAGI. This CDR3 has 15 amino acids. V was pared by 6 bases and J by 4 bases, with 16 bases between. This clonotype originated in an elderly woman with acute or convalescent COVID-19. The gene calls are TRBV6-5 and TRBJ1-3; D is unclear. Source material: peripheral blood. CDR3 sequence reads: CASSPGDLAGNTIYF. For the CDR3, the DNA is TGTGCCAGCAGCCCCGGCGATTTAGCGGGAAACACCATATATTTT.